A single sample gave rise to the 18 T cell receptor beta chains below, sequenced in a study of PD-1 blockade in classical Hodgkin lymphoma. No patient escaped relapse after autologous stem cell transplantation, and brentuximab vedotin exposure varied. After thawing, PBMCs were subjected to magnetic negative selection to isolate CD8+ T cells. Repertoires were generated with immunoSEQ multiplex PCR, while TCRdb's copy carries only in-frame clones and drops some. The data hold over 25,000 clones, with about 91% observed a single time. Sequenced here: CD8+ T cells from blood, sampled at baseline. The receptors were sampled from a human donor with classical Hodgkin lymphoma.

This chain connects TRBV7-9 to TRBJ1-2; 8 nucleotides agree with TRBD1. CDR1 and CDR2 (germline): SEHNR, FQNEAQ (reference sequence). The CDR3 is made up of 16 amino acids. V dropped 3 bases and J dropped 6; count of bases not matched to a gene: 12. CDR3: CASSLSLLGQGNGYTF. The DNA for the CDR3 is TGTGCCAGCAGCTTGAGCCTCCTCGGACAGGGAAATGGCTACACCTTC.

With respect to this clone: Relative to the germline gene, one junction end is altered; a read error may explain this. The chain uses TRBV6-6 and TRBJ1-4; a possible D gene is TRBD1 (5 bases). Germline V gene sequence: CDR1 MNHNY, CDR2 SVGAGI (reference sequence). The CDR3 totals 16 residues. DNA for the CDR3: TGTGCCAGCAGTTACTCGAGAACAGGCCTCAATGGAAAACTGTTTTTT. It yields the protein CASSYSRTGLNGKLFF.

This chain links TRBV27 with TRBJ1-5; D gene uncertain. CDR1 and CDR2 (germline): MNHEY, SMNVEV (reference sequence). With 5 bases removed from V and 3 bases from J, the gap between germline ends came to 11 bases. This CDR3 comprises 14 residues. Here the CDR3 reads CASSNGRPNQPQHF. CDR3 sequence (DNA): TGTGCCAGCAGTAACGGACGCCCCAATCAGCCCCAGCATTTT.

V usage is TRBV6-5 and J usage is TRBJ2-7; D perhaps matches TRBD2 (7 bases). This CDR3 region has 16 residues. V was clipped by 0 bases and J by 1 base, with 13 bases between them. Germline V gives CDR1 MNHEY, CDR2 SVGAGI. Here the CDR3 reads CASSYSGGAGSYEQYF. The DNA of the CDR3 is TGTGCCAGCAGTTACTCGGGGGGGGCGGGTTCCTACGAGCAGTACTTC.

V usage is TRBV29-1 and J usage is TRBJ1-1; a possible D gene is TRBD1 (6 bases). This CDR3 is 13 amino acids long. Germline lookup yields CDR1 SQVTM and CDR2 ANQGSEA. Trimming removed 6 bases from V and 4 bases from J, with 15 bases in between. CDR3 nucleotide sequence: TGCAGCGTCTTCGGGTTAGGGGGCACTGAAGCTTTCTTT. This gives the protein CSVFGLGGTEAFF. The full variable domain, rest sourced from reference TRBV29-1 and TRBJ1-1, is SAVISQKPSRDICQRGTSLTIQCQVDSQVTMMFWYRQQPGQSLTLIATANQGSEATYESGFVIDKFPISRPNLTFSTLTVSNMSPEDSSIYLCSVFGLGGTEAFFGQGTRLTVV.

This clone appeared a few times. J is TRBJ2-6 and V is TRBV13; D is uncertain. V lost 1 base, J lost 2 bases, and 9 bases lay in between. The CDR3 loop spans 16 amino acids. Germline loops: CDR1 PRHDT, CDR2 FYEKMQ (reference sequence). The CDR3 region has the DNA TGTGCCAGCAGCTTAGTTAGGGTGACTGGGGCCAACGTCCTGACTTTC. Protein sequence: CASSLVRVTGANVLTF.

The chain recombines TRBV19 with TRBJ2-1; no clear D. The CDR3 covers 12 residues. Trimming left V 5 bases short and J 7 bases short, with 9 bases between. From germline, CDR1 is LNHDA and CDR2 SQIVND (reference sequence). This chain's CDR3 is CASSHGLNEQFF. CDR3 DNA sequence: TGTGCCAGTAGTCACGGGTTGAATGAGCAGTTCTTC.

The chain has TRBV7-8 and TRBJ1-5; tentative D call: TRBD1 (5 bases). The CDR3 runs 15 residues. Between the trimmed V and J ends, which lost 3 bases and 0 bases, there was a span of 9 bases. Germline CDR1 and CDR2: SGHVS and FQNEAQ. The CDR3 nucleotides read TGTGCCAGCAGCTTGACACAGGCTAGCAATCAGCCCCAGCATTTT. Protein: CASSLTQASNQPQHF.

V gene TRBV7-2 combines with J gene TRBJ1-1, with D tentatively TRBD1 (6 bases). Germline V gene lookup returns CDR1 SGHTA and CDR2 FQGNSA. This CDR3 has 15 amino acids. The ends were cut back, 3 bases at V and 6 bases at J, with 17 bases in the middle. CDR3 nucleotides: TGTGCCAGCAGCTTCCGGACAGACAAGAGGGCTGAAGCTTTCTTT. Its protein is CASSFRTDKRAEAFF.

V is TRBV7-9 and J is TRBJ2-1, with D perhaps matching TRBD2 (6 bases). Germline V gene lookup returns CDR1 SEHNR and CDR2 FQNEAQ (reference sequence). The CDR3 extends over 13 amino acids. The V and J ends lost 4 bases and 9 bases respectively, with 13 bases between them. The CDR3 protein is CASSSLLGGEQFF. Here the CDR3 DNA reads TGTGCCAGCAGCTCCCTGTTGGGGGGTGAGCAGTTCTTC.

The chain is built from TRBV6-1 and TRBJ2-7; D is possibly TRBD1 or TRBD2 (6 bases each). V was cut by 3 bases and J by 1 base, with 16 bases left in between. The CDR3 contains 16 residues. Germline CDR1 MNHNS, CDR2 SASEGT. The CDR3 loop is CASSDLVGGPSYEQYF. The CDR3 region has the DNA TGTGCCAGCAGTGACTTGGTGGGGGGCCCTTCCTACGAGCAGTACTTC.

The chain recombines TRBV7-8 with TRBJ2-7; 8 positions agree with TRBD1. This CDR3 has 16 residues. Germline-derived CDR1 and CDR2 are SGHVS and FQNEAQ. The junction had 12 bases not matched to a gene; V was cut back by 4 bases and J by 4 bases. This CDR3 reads CASSSPRGPTLYEQYF. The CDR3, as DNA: TGTGCCAGCAGCTCCCCCAGGGGGCCGACCCTTTACGAGCAGTACTTC.

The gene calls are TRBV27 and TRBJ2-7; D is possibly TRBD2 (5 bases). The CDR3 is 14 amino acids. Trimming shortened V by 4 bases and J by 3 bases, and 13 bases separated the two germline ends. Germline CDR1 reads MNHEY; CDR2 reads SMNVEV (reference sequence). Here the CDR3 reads CASSSIGGYYEQYF. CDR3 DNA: TGTGCCAGCAGTTCCATCGGAGGCTACTACGAGCAGTACTTC.

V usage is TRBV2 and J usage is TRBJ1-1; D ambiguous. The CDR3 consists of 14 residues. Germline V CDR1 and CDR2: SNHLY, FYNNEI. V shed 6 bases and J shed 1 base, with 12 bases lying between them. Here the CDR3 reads CASSPLRRNTEAFF. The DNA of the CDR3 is TGTGCCAGCAGCCCCCTTAGGAGGAACACTGAAGCTTTCTTT.

The CDR3 spells CASSYIRDRAIEQYF. The CDR3 DNA reads as TGTGCCAGCAGTTACATCCGGGACAGGGCCATCGAGCAGTACTTC. This sequence joins TRBV6-6 and TRBJ2-7; 9 bases are shared with TRBD1. The trim removed 2 bases at V and 6 bases at J, leaving 8 bases unmatched. Germline CDR1 and CDR2: MNHNY and SVGAGI (reference sequence). The CDR3 covers 15 residues.

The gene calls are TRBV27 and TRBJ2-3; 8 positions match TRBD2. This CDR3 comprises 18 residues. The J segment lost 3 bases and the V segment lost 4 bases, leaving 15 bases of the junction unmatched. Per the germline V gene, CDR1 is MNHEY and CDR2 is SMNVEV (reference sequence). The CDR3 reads CASSYPPPRAGETDTQYF. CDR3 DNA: TGTGCCAGCAGTTACCCCCCTCCTAGAGCGGGAGAGACAGATACGCAGTATTTT.

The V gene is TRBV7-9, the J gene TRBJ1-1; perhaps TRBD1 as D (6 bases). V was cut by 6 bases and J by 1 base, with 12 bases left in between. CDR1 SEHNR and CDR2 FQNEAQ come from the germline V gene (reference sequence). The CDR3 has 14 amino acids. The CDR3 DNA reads TGTGCCAGCAGGGTAGGGGGGGGGAACACTGAAGCTTTCTTT. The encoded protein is CASRVGGGNTEAFF.

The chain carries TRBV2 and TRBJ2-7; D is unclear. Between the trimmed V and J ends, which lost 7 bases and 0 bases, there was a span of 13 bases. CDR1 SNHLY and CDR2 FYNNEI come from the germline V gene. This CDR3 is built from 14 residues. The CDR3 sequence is CASMGGGLSYEQYF. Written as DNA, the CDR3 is TGTGCCAGCATGGGCGGTGGGCTCTCCTACGAGCAGTACTTC.